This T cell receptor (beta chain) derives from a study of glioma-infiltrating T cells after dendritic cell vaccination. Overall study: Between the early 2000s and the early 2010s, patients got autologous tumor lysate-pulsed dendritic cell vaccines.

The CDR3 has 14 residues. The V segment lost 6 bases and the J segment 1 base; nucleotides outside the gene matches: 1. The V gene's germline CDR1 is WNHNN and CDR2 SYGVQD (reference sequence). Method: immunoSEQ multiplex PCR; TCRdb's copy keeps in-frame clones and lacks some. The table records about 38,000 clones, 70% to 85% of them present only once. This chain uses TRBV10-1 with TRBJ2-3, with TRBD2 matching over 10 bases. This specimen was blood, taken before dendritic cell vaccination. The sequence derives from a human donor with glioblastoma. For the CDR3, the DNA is TGCGCCAGCAGCACTAGCGGGGGCACAGATACGCAGTATTTT. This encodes CASSTSGGTDTQYF.